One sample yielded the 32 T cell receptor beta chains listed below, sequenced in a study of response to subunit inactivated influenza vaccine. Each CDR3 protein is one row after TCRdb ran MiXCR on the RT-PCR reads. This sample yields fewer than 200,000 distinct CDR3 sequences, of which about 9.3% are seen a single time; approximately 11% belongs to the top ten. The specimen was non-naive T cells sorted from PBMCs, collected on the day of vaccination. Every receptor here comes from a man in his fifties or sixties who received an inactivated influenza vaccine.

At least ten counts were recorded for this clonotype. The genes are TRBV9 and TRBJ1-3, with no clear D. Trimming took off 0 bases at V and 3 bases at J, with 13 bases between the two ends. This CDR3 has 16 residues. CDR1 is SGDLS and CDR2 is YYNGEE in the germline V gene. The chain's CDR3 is CASSVVPKPLGNTIYF. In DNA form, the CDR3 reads TGTGCCAGCAGCGTAGTTCCGAAGCCCCTTGGAAACACCATATATTTT.

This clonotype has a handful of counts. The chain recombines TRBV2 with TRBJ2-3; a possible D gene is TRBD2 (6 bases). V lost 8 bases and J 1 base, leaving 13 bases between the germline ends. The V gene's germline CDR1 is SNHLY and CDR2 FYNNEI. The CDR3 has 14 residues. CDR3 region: CASQSGLRTDTQYF. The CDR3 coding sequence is TGTGCCAGCCAATCGGGACTCCGCACAGATACGCAGTATTTT. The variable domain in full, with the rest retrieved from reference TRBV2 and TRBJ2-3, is EPEVTQTPSHQVTQMGQEVILRCVPISNHLYFYWYRQILGQKVEFLVSFYNNEISEKSEIFDDQFSVERPDGSNFTLKIRSTKLEDSAMYFCASQSGLRTDTQYFGPGTRLTVL.

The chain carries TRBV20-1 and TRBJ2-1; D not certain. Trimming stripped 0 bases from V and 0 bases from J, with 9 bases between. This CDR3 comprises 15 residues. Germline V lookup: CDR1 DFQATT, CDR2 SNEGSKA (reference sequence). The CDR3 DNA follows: TGCAGTGCTAGAGACATATATAGCTCCTACAATGAGCAGTTCTTC. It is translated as CSARDIYSSYNEQFF.

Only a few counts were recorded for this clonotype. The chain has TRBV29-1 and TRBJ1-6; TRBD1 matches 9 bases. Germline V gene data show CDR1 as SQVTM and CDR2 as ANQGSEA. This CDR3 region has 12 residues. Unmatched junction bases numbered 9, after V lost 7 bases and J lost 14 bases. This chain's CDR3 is CSASLGQGTLHF. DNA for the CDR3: TGCAGCGCCAGCCTGGGACAGGGCACCCTCCACTTT. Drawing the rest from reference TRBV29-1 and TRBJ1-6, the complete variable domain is SAVISQKPSRDICQRGTSLTIQCQVDSQVTMMFWYRQQPGQSLTLIATANQGSEATYESGFVIDKFPISRPNLTFSTLTVSNMSPEDSSIYLCSASLGQGTLHFGNGTRLTVT.

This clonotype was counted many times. As DNA, the CDR3 is TGCGCCAGCAGCCCGGGACAGCCAAATTCACCCCTCCACTTT. The encoded protein is CASSPGQPNSPLHF. The chain employs TRBV5-1 and TRBJ1-6; TRBD1 agrees at 7 bases. This CDR3 region has 14 residues. Germline assignment: CDR1 SGHRS and CDR2 YFSETQ. V shed 4 bases and J 7 bases; nucleotides not matched to a gene: 5.

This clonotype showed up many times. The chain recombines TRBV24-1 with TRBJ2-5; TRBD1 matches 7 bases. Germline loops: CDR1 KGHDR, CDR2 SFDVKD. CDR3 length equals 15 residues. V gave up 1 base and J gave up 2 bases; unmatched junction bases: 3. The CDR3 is CATSDFRTGQETQYF. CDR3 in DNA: TGTGCCACCAGTGATTTCCGGACAGGTCAAGAGACCCAGTACTTC.

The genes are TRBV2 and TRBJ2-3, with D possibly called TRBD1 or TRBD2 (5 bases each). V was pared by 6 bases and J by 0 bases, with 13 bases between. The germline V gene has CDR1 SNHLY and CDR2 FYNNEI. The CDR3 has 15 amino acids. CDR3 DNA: TGTGCCAGCAGAAGGGACGGTGTAAGCACAGATACGCAGTATTTT. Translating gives CASRRDGVSTDTQYF.

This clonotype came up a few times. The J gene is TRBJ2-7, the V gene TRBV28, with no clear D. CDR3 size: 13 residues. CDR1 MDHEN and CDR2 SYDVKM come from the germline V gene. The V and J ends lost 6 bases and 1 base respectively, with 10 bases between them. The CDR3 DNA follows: TGTGCCAGCAGCGGGTTGGGGTCCTACGAGCAGTACTTC. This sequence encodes CASSGLGSYEQYF.

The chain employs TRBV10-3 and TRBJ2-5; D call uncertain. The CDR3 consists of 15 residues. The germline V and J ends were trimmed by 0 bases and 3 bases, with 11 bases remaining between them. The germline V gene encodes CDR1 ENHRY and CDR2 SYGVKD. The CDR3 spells CAISESTVGKETQYF. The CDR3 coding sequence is TGTGCCATCAGTGAGTCGACGGTGGGGAAAGAGACCCAGTACTTC.

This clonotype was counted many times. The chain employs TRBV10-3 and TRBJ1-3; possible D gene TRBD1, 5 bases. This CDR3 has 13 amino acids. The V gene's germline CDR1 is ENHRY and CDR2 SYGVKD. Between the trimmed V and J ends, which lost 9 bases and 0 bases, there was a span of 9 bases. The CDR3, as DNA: TGTGCCATGTCGACAGTCTCTGGAAACACCATATATTTT. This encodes CAMSTVSGNTIYF.

CDR3 DNA: TGTGCCAGCTCACCACCGGTCGAAGCCGGGGAGCTGTTTTTT. The encoded protein is CASSPPVEAGELFF. V usage is TRBV18 and J usage is TRBJ2-2; the D is unclear. Trimming removed 0 bases at V and 6 bases at J, with 8 bases between. In germline, CDR1 is KGHSH, CDR2 LQKENI. The CDR3 covers 14 residues.

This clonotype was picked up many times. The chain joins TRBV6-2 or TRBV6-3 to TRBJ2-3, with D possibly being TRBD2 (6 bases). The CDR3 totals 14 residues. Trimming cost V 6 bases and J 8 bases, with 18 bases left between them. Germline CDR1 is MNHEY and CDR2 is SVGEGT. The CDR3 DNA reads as TGTGCCAGCAGACCGGGGACTGGGGATGTTACGCAGTATTTT. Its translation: CASRPGTGDVTQYF.

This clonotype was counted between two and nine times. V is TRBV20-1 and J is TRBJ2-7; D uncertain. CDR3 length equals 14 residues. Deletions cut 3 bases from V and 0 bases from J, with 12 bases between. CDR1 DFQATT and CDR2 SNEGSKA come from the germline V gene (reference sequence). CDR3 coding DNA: TGCAGTGCTAGTCCTTCCCGGAACTCCTACGAGCAGTACTTC. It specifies CSASPSRNSYEQYF.

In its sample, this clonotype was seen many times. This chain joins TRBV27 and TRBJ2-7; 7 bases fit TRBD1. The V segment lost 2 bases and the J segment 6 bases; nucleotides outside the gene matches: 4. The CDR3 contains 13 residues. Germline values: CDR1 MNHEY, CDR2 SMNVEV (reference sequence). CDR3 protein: CASSLNPGGEQYF. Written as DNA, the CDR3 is TGTGCCAGCAGTTTAAACCCAGGGGGCGAGCAGTACTTC.

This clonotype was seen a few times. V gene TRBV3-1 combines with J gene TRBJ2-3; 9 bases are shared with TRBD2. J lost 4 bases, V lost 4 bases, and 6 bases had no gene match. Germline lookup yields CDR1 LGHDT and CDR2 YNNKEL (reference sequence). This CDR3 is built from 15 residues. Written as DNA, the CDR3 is TGTGCCAGCAGCCCGCGCGGGGGGGCAGCAGATACGCAGTATTTT. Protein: CASSPRGGAADTQYF.

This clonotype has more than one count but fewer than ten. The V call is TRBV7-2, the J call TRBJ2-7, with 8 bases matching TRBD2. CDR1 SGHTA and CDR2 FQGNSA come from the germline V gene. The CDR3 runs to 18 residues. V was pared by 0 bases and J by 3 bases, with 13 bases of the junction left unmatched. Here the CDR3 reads CASSLAGGVREAFYEQYF. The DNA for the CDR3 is TGTGCCAGCAGCTTAGCGGGTGGAGTGCGGGAGGCCTTCTACGAGCAGTACTTC.

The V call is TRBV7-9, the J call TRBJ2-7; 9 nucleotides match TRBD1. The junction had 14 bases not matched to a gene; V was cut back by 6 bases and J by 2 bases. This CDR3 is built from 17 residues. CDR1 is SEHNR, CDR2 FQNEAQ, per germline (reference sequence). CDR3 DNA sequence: TGTGCCAGCAGTGTATCACTAGGGGGGGACAGGGCCTACGAGCAGTACTTC. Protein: CASSVSLGGDRAYEQYF.

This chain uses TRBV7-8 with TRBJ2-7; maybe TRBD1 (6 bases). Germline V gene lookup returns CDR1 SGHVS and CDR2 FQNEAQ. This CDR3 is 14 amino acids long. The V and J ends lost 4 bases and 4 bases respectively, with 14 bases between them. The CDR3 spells CASSSGYGTYEQYF. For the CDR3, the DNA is TGTGCCAGCAGCTCCGGTTACGGGACATACGAGCAGTACTTC.

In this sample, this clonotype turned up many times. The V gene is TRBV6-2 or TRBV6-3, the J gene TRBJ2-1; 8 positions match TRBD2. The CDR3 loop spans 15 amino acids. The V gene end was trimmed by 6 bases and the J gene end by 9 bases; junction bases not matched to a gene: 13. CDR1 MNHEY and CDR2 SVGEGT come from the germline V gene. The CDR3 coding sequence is TGTGCCAGCAGACCCACTAGCGGCCGATTGGGTGAGCAGTTCTTC. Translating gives CASRPTSGRLGEQFF.

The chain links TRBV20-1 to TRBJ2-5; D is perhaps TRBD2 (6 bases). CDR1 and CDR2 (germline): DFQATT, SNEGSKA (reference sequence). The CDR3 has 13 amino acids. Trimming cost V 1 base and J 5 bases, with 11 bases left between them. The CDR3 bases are TGCAGTGCTAGAGTCGGGACTCAGGAGACCCAGTACTTC. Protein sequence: CSARVGTQETQYF.

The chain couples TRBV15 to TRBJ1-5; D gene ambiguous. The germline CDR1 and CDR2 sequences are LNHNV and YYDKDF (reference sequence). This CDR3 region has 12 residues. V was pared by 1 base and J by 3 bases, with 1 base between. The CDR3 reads CATSRANQPQHF. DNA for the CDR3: TGTGCCACCAGCAGAGCCAATCAGCCCCAGCATTTT.

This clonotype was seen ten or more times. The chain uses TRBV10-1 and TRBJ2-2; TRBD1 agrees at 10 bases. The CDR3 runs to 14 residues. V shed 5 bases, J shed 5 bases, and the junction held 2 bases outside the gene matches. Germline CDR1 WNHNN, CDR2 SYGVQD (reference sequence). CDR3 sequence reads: CASSRTGGTGELFF. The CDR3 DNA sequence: TGCGCCAGCAGTCGGACAGGGGGGACCGGGGAGCTGTTTTTT.

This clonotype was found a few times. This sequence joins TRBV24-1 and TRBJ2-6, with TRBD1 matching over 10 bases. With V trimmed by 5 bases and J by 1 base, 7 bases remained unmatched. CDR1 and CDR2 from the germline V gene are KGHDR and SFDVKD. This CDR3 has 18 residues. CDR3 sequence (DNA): TGTGCCACCAGTGGAACCCGGGACAGGGGATCTGGGGCCAACGTCCTGACTTTC. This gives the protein CATSGTRDRGSGANVLTF.

CDR3 in DNA: TGCAGTGCTAGAGCGGGGTCAGAGAACACCGGGGAGCTGTTTTTT. It is translated as CSARAGSENTGELFF. The rearrangement links TRBV20-1 to TRBJ2-2, with D tentatively TRBD2 (5 bases). Between the trimmed V and J ends, which lost 1 base and 1 base, there was a span of 10 bases. Germline V gives CDR1 DFQATT, CDR2 SNEGSKA (reference sequence). CDR3 length equals 15 residues.

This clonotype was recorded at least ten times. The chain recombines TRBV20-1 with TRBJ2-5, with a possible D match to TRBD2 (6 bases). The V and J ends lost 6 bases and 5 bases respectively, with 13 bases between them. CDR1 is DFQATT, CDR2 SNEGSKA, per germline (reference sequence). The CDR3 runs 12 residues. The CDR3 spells CSAQGGPETQYF. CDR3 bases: TGCAGTGCCCAAGGAGGGCCGGAGACCCAGTACTTC.

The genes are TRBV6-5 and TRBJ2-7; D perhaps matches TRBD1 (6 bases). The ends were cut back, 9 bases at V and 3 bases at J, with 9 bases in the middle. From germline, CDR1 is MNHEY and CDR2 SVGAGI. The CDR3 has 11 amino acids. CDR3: CASGQNYEQYF. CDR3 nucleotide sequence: TGTGCCAGTGGACAGAACTACGAGCAGTACTTC.

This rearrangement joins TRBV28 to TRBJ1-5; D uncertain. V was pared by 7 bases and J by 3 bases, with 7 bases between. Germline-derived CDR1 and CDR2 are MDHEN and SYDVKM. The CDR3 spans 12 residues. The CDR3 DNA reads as TGTGCCAGCAACAAGGTCAATCAGCCCCAGCATTTT. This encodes CASNKVNQPQHF.

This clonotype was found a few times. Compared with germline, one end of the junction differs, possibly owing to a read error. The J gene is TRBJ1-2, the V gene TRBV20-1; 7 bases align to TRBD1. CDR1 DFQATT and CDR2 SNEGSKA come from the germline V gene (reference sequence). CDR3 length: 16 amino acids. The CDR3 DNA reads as TGCTGTGCTAGAGAGGGGGCGGCGTTGACTAACTATGGCTACACCTTC. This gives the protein CCAREGAALTNYGYTF.

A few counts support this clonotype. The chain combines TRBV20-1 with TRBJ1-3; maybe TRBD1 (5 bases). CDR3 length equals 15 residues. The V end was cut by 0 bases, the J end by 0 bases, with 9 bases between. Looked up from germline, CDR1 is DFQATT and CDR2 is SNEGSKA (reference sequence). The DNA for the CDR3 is TGCAGTGCTAGAGATCCCCAGGGCTCTGGAAACACCATATATTTT. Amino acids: CSARDPQGSGNTIYF.

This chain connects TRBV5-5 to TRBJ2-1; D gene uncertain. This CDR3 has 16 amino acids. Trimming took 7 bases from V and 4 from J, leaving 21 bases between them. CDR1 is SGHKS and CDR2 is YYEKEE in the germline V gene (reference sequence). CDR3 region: CASRADLLGLYNEQFF. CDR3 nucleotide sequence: TGTGCCAGCCGTGCAGACCTACTGGGCTTATACAATGAGCAGTTCTTC.

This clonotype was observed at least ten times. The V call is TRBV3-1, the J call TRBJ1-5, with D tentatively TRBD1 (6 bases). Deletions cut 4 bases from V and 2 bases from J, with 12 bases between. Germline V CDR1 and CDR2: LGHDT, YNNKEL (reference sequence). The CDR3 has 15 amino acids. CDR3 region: CASSPSQGRNQPQHF. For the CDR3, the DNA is TGTGCCAGCAGCCCCTCGCAGGGGCGCAATCAGCCCCAGCATTTT.

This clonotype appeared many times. CDR3 loop: CASSFLQWNTGELFF. CDR3 bases: TGTGCCAGCAGCTTTCTACAGTGGAACACCGGGGAGCTGTTTTTT. The rearrangement joins TRBV7-9 to TRBJ2-2; D call uncertain. The CDR3 consists of 15 residues. V was trimmed by 3 bases and J by 1 base, leaving 9 bases between them. Germline V gene data show CDR1 as SEHNR and CDR2 as FQNEAQ (reference sequence). Looking up the rest from reference TRBV7-9 and TRBJ2-2 gives the full variable domain: DTGVSQNPRHKITKRGQNVTFRCDPISEHNRLYWYRQTLGQGPEFLTYFQNEAQLEKSRLLSDRFSAERPKGSFSTLEIQRTEQGDSAMYLCASSFLQWNTGELFFGEGSRLTVL.